These 20 T cell receptor beta chains originate from one sample sequenced in a study of CD8 T cells in ankylosing spondylitis. Study-wide findings and caveats: There was a TCR beta motif, made of several highly homologous variants, that appeared characteristic of ankylosing spondylitis blood.

No antigen has been identified for these receptors. TCRdb reanalysed the 5' RACE reads using MiXCR and keeps one entry per CDR3 protein. The sample lists about 500,000 distinct CDR3 sequences; about 5.2% were seen once. Sequenced sample: blood, either unsorted or a sorted T cell fraction (not recorded which). The receptors shown here come from a male donor with ankylosing spondylitis.

The chain couples TRBV27 to TRBJ2-7, with 8 bases matching TRBD2. Germline V lookup: CDR1 MNHEY, CDR2 SMNVEV (reference sequence). The CDR3 is made up of 14 amino acids. With 4 bases clipped from V and 4 bases from J, the junction kept 6 bases outside the gene matches. The CDR3 region has the DNA TGTGCCAGCAGTTCATCTAGCGGGCTTTACGAGCAGTACTTC. Protein: CASSSSSGLYEQYF.

V gene TRBV20-1 combines with J gene TRBJ2-6; unclear D gene. This CDR3 is 17 amino acids long. The germline V gene has CDR1 DFQATT and CDR2 SNEGSKA (reference sequence). V was trimmed by 6 bases and J by 4 bases, leaving 22 bases between them. DNA for the CDR3: TGCAGTGCCCGGGCTACAGTAGCCCTCCCCGGGGCCAACGTCCTGACTTTC. Its translation: CSARATVALPGANVLTF.

This clonotype has ten or more counts. The chain uses TRBV5-4 and TRBJ1-2; TRBD1 is a possible D gene (6 bases). Trimming took off 3 bases at V and 10 bases at J, with 16 bases between the two ends. CDR1 and CDR2 (germline): SGHNT, YYREEE (reference sequence). This CDR3 spans 13 amino acids. Written as DNA, the CDR3 is TGTGCCAGCAGCTCGAAGACAGGAAATTTCTACACCTTC. Its translation: CASSSKTGNFYTF.

In its sample, this clonotype was seen many times. This chain connects TRBV12-3 or TRBV12-4 to TRBJ2-1, with TRBD2 matching 8 bases. The J segment lost 4 bases and the V segment lost 4 bases, leaving 9 bases of the junction unmatched. The CDR3 contains 16 residues. The chain's CDR3 is CASSYQAGALYNEQFF. CDR3 DNA sequence: TGTGCCAGCAGTTACCAAGCGGGAGCACTGTACAATGAGCAGTTCTTC.

This clonotype was seen many times. The gene calls are TRBV6-5 and TRBJ1-2; unclear D gene. Germline CDR1 and CDR2: MNHEY and SVGAGI. The CDR3 covers 13 residues. Between the trimmed V and J ends, which lost 4 bases and 8 bases, there was a span of 14 bases. The CDR3 DNA is TGTGCCAGCAGTTTTGACGGGTCGAGAGGCTACACCTTC. Translating gives CASSFDGSRGYTF.

This clonotype was seen ten or more times. The rearrangement links TRBV5-1 to TRBJ2-1; 8 nucleotides line up with TRBD2. V lost 4 bases and J lost 9; bases outside the gene matches: 9. The CDR3 runs 14 residues. The V gene's germline CDR1 is SGHRS and CDR2 YFSETQ. CDR3 sequence (DNA): TGCGCCAGCAGCGTGGCCGCGACTAGCGTTGAGCAGTTCTTC. It is translated as CASSVAATSVEQFF.

This clonotype was counted ten times or more. The genes are TRBV20-1 and TRBJ1-4; D not resolved. The CDR3 is made up of 13 amino acids. Germline V gene data show CDR1 as DFQATT and CDR2 as SNEGSKA (reference sequence). V was shortened by 5 bases and J by 3 bases, with 10 bases between the two germline ends. The chain's CDR3 is CSAPIVANEKLFF. The DNA of the CDR3 is TGCAGTGCTCCTATTGTGGCTAATGAAAAACTGTTTTTT.

This clonotype was observed many times. The CDR3 DNA reads as TGCGCCAGCAGCGGGGCAAGGACTAGCGGGAGCATTGAGCAGTTCTTC. Its protein product is CASSGARTSGSIEQFF. The chain employs TRBV5-1 and TRBJ2-1, with 13 bases matching TRBD2. This CDR3 is 16 amino acids long. The germline CDR1 and CDR2 sequences are SGHRS and YFSETQ. V lost 4 bases and J lost 9; bases outside the gene matches: 10.

The sample holds many counts of this clonotype. Here the CDR3 DNA reads TGTGCCAGCAGTGTAACAGGCCAAGAGACCCAGTACTTC. Encoded protein: CASSVTGQETQYF. The rearrangement links TRBV2 to TRBJ2-5; D perhaps matches TRBD1 (5 bases). The CDR3 is made up of 13 amino acids. Looked up from germline, CDR1 is SNHLY and CDR2 is FYNNEI. V dropped 4 bases and J dropped 1 base, with 7 bases sitting between them.

Many counts were recorded for this clonotype. This rearrangement joins TRBV29-1 to TRBJ1-2; tentatively, D is TRBD1 (6 bases). Germline V gene sequence: CDR1 SQVTM, CDR2 ANQGSEA. The V and J ends lost 6 bases and 1 base respectively, with 12 bases between them. There are 13 residues in the CDR3. The CDR3 region has the DNA TGCAGCGTCGACGGGGGGCTTAACTATGGCTACACCTTC. Amino acids: CSVDGGLNYGYTF.

This clonotype was detected many times. The CDR3 bases are TGTGCCAGCAGTTCGACCTGGGGTGGAGCGGGGGATAAAGAGACCCAGTACTTC. Translation: CASSSTWGGAGDKETQYF. J is TRBJ2-5 and V is TRBV12-3 or TRBV12-4; TRBD2 aligns across 8 bases. V gave up 4 bases and J gave up 3 bases; unmatched junction bases: 16. The CDR3 runs 18 residues.

This clonotype was seen at least ten times. V and J are TRBV7-2 and TRBJ1-3; a weak D match, TRBD1 (5 bases). V was cut by 6 bases and J by 0 bases, with 18 bases left in between. Germline-derived CDR1 and CDR2 are SGHTA and FQGNSA. The CDR3 runs 17 residues. The CDR3 reads CASRIQPWGDSGNTIYF. CDR3 DNA sequence: TGTGCCAGCAGGATCCAACCCTGGGGGGACTCTGGAAACACCATATATTTT.

The rearrangement joins TRBV7-2 to TRBJ2-7, with 8 bases lining up with TRBD1. CDR1 is SGHTA, CDR2 FQGNSA, per germline. CDR3 length: 14 residues. With 4 bases clipped from V and 2 bases from J, the junction kept 4 bases outside the gene matches. CDR3 protein: CASSWTGITYEQYF. CDR3 DNA: TGTGCCAGCAGCTGGACAGGGATTACCTACGAGCAGTACTTC. Together with reference TRBV7-2 and TRBJ2-7, the CDR3 gives the full variable domain: GAGVSQSPSNKVTEKGKDVELRCDPISGHTALYWYRQSLGQGLEFLIYFQGNSAPDKSGLPSDRFSAERTGGSVSTLTIQRTQQEDSAVYLCASSWTGITYEQYFGPGTRLTVT.

The chain couples TRBV7-9 to TRBJ1-4; D remains unclear. The ends were cut back, 1 base at V and 3 bases at J, with 9 bases in the middle. CDR1 is SEHNR, CDR2 FQNEAQ, per germline (reference sequence). The CDR3 runs 15 residues. The CDR3 here is CASSLGGRPNEKLFF. CDR3 nucleotide sequence: TGTGCCAGCAGCTTAGGGGGTCGTCCTAATGAAAAACTGTTTTTT. The whole variable domain, filled in from reference TRBV7-9 and TRBJ1-4, reads DTGVSQNPRHKITKRGQNVTFRCDPISEHNRLYWYRQTLGQGPEFLTYFQNEAQLEKSRLLSDRFSAERPKGSFSTLEIQRTEQGDSAMYLCASSLGGRPNEKLFFGSGTQLSVL.

This clonotype occurred many times. The gene calls are TRBV9 and TRBJ1-4; D uncertain. Germline lookup yields CDR1 SGDLS and CDR2 YYNGEE. The CDR3 covers 12 residues. With 0 bases removed from V and 4 bases from J, the gap between germline ends came to 1 base. The CDR3 here is CASSVDNEKLFF. In DNA, the CDR3 is TGTGCCAGCAGCGTAGATAATGAAAAACTGTTTTTT.

This clonotype was recorded many times. V usage is TRBV9 and J usage is TRBJ2-5; 14 nucleotides align to TRBD2. V gave up 3 bases and J gave up 3 bases; unmatched junction bases: 10. This CDR3 comprises 18 residues. Looked up from germline, CDR1 is SGDLS and CDR2 is YYNGEE. This chain's CDR3 is CASSEPEGGLAGEETQYF. Here the CDR3 DNA reads TGTGCCAGCAGCGAGCCCGAGGGGGGACTAGCGGGGGAAGAGACCCAGTACTTC.

This clonotype was seen at least ten times. J is TRBJ2-7 and V is TRBV9; D remains ambiguous. This CDR3 is built from 13 residues. V dropped 4 bases and J dropped 4 bases, with 12 bases sitting between them. Germline-derived CDR1 and CDR2 are SGDLS and YYNGEE. The CDR3 is CASSSRPNYEQYF. The CDR3, as DNA: TGTGCCAGCAGCTCCCGACCAAATTACGAGCAGTACTTC.

This clonotype was counted many times. The rearrangement joins TRBV27 to TRBJ2-7; D remains unclear. The CDR3 extends over 14 amino acids. CDR1 and CDR2 (germline): MNHEY, SMNVEV (reference sequence). V gave up 5 bases and J gave up 9 bases, with 20 bases separating them. Here the CDR3 reads CASSPHGQWFGQYF. CDR3 coding DNA: TGTGCCAGCAGTCCACACGGTCAGTGGTTCGGGCAGTACTTC.

The table lists this clonotype with many counts. V gene TRBV12-3 or TRBV12-4 combines with J gene TRBJ2-1; 8 bases map to TRBD2. Trimming at V came to 5 bases and at J to 1 base, leaving 7 bases not matched to a gene. CDR3 length equals 16 residues. The CDR3 DNA sequence: TGTGCCAGCAGTAAACGGGAGGGCCGGTCCTACAATGAGCAGTTCTTC. Translating gives CASSKREGRSYNEQFF.

This clonotype was detected ten times or more. The V and J genes are TRBV12-3 or TRBV12-4 and TRBJ2-7, with D unresolved. Trimming took 3 bases from V and 5 from J, leaving 8 bases between them. This CDR3 is 12 amino acids long. The CDR3 sequence is CASSFWVDEQYF. Written as DNA, the CDR3 is TGTGCCAGCAGTTTTTGGGTCGACGAGCAGTACTTC.